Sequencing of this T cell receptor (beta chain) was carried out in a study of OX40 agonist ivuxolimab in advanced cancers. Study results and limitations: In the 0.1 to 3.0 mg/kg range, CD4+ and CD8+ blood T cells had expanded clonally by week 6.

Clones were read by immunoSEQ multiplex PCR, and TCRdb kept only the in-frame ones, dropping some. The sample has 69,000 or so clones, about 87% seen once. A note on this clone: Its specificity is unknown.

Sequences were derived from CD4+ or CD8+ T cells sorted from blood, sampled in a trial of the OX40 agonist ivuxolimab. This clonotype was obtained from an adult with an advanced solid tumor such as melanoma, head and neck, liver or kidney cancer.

The CDR3 sequence is CASGDSPGGNTEAFF. Here the CDR3 DNA reads TGTGCCAGCGGGGACTCTCCTGGCGGGAACACTGAAGCTTTCTTT. The genes are TRBV10-3 and TRBJ1-1; tentatively, D is TRBD1 (5 bases). V was clipped by 10 bases and J by 1 base, with 19 bases between them. The germline CDR1 and CDR2 sequences are ENHRY and SYGVKD. CDR3 length equals 15 residues.